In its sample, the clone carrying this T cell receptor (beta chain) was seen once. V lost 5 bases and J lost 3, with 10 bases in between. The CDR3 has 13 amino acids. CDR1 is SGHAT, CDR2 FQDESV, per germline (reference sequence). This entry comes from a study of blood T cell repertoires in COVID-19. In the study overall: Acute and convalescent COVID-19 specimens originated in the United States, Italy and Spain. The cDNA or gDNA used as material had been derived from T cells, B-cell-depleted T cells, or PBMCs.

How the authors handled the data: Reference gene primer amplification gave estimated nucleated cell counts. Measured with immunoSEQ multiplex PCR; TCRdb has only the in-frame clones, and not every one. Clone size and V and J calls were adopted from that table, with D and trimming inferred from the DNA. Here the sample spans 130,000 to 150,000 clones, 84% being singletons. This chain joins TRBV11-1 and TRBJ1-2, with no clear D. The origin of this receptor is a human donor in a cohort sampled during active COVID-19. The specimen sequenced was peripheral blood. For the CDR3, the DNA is TGTGCCAGCAGCAACACACCCGACTATGGCTACACCTTC. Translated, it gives CASSNTPDYGYTF.